This record covers a single T cell receptor (beta chain). Both 60 Vbeta primers and 13 Jbeta primers went into the PCR. The repertoire was sequenced with immunoSEQ multiplex PCR; TCRdb's copy has only in-frame clones and lacks some. The table shows roughly 140,000 clones, with 55% to 85% occurring only once. The data originate from a study of cytomegalovirus exposure and HLA in healthy donors. This CDR3 contains 14 residues. The ends were cut back, 6 bases at V and 7 bases at J, with 16 bases in the middle. Per the germline V gene, CDR1 is SNHLY and CDR2 is FYNNEI. The rearrangement joins TRBV2 to TRBJ2-1; D unresolved. The receptor comes from a man aged 35 to 55 in good health and CMV-seronegative. Sequencing input: PBMCs. For the CDR3, the DNA is TGTGCCAGCAGCGTCGTTCTCGGAGTGAATGAGCAGTTCTTC. Translation gives CASSVVLGVNEQFF.